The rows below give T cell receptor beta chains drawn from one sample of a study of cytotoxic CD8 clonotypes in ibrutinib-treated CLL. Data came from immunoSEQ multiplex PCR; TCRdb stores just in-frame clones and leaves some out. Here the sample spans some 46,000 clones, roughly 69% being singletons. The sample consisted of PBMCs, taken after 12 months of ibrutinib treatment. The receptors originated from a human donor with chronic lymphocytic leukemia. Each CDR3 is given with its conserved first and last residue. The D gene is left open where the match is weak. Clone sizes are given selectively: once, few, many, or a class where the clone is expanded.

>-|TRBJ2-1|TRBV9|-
TGTGCCAGCAGCTCCTACCTAGGGCGAACCGATGAGCAGTTCTTC
CASSSYLGRTDEQFF
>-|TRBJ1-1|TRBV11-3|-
TGTGCCAGCAGCTTGGGGGGGAACACTGAAGCTTTCTTT
CASSLGGNTEAFF
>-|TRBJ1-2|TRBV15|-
TGTGCCACCAGCAGAGTTCTCACTGACATGTATAACTATGGCTACACCTTC
CATSRVLTDMYNYGYTF
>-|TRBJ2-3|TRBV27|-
TGTGCCAGCAGTTTACGCAGGGTGGGGGGAGATACGCAGTATTTT
CASSLRRVGGDTQYF
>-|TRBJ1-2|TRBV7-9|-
TGTGCCAGCGCTCCCGGGAACTCCTATGGCTACACCTTC
CASAPGNSYGYTF
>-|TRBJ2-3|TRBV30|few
TGTGCCTGGAGAGGGCTGGGAGATACGCAGTATTTT
CAWRGLGDTQYF
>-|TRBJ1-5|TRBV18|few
TGTGCCAGCTCACCACCCGGCGGGGCGAGTAGCAATCAGCCCCAGCATTTT
CASSPPGGASSNQPQHF
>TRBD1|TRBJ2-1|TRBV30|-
TGTGCCTGGAGTCGGGACAGGGGTTACTACAATGAGCAGTTCTTC
CAWSRDRGYYNEQFF
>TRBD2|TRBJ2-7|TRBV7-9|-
TGTGCCAGCAGCTTAGCGACTAGCAACGAGCAGTACTTC
CASSLATSNEQYF
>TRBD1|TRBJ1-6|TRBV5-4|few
TGTGCCAGCAGCTTGGGCCAGGGGGCTACCAATTCACCCCTCCACTTT
CASSLGQGATNSPLHF
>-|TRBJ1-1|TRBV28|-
TGTGCCAGCAGCTCCCCCAGCGAAGCTTTCTTT
CASSSPSEAFF
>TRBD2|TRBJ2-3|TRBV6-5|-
TGTGCCAGCAGTTATTCGGCTAGCGGGAGTGATACGCAGTATTTT
CASSYSASGSDTQYF
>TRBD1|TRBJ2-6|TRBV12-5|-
TGTGCTAGTGGTTTGGCGGACAGGATGTACTCTGGGGCCAACGTCCTGACTTTC
CASGLADRMYSGANVLTF
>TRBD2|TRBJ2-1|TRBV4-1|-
TGCGCCAGCAGCCACGGACTAGCGGGAGCGAATGAGCAGTTCTTC
CASSHGLAGANEQFF
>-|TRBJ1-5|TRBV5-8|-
TGTGCCAGCAGCTGGGGGCCTAGCAATCAGCCCCAGCATTTT
CASSWGPSNQPQHF
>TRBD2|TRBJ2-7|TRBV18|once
TGTGCCAGCTCACCATCGGCGGGAGGCCGGGCCTACGAGCAGTACTTC
CASSPSAGGRAYEQYF
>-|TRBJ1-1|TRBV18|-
TGTGCCAGCTCGCTTAGACCGGACACTGAAGCTTTCTTT
CASSLRPDTEAFF
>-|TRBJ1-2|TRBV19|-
TGTGCCAGTAGTATGGTGGGAATGAACTATGGCTACACCTTC
CASSMVGMNYGYTF
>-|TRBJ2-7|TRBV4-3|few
TGCGCCAGCAGCCATGATACCGGGACTCAAACCTACGAGCAGTACTTC
CASSHDTGTQTYEQYF
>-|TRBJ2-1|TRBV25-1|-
TGTGCCAGCAGTGAATATTCACTAACCGAGCAGTTCTTC
CASSEYSLTEQFF
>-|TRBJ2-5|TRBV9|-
TGTGCCAGCCGGGCGCCAGAGGGGACCCAGTACTTC
CASRAPEGTQYF
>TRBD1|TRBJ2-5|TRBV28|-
TGTGCCAGCAGTTTGGGACAGGTTGGATACTTGGGGACCCAGTACTTC
CASSLGQVGYLGTQYF
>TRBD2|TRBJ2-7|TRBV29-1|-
TGCAGCGTTGAAAGCGGGGCCTACGAGCAGTACTTC
CSVESGAYEQYF
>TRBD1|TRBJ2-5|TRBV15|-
TGTGCCACCAGGAGACGACAGGGTCCCCAGTACTTC
CATRRRQGPQYF
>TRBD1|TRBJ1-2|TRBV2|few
TGTGCCAGCAGTGGCGGACAGGGCCCAAGGGGCTATGGCTACACCTTC
CASSGGQGPRGYGYTF
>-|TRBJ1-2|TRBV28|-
TGTGCCAGCAGTACTCCGCTCAGGCCGGTGAGTGGCTACACCTTC
CASSTPLRPVSGYTF
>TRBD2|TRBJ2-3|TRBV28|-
TGTGCCAGCAGTTTTGGCGGGAGGGTGGGCTCTAGCACAGATACGCAGTATTTT
CASSFGGRVGSSTDTQYF
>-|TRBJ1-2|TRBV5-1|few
TGCGCCAGCAGAACATCCACTCAGGGTAACTATGGCTACACCTTC
CASRTSTQGNYGYTF
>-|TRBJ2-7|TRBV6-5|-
TGTGCCAGCAGTTACTCCGGAGCCTACGAGCAGTACTTC
CASSYSGAYEQYF
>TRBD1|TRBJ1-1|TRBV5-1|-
TGCGCCAGCAACCGGGAACAGGGGGCGCCGGGGAACACTGAAGCTTTCTTT
CASNREQGAPGNTEAFF
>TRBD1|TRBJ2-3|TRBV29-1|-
TGCAGCGTAGTAACAGGGGGCCGCAGCACAGATACGCAGTATTTT
CSVVTGGRSTDTQYF
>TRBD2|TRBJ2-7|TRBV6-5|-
TGTGCCAGCAGAATAGCGGGAGGGCTCTACGAGCAGTACTTC
CASRIAGGLYEQYF
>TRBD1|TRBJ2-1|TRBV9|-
TGTGCCAGCAGCGCCACAGGGGGCTCCTACAATGAGCAGTTCTTC
CASSATGGSYNEQFF
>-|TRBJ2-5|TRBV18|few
TGTGCCAGCTCACCAGGGGGCCTTGAGACCCAGTACTTC
CASSPGGLETQYF
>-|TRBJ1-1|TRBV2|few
TGTGCCAGCAGCACGACCAGGGGTGAAGCTTTCTTT
CASSTTRGEAFF
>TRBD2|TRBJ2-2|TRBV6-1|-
TGTGCCAGTCTAGCGGGAGCCGGGGAGCTGTTTTTT
CASLAGAGELFF
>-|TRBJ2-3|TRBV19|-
TGTGCCAGTAACAGGCAACTCACAGATACGCAGTATTTT
CASNRQLTDTQYF
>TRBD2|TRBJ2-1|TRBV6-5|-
TGTGCCAGCAGTTACGCACTAGCGGGAAAGGATGAGCAGTTCTTC
CASSYALAGKDEQFF
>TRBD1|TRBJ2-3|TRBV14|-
TGTGCCAGCAGCCCTTTTTCAGGGGGCGGTAGCACAGATACGCAGTATTTT
CASSPFSGGGSTDTQYF
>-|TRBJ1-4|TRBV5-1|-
TGCGCCAGCAGCTTGAGCGCCAAAGGTGAAAAACTGTTTTTT
CASSLSAKGEKLFF
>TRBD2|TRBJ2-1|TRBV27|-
TGTGCCAGCAGTGCCGCCCTAGCGGGGGGCTACAATGAGCAGTTCTTC
CASSAALAGGYNEQFF
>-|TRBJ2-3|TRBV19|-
TGTGCCAGTAGTATAGTAAGGGGCACAGATACGCAGTATTTT
CASSIVRGTDTQYF
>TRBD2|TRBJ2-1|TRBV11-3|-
TGTGCCAGCAGTACGTCCGGGACTAGCGGGGCTATTAATGAGCAGTTCTTC
CASSTSGTSGAINEQFF
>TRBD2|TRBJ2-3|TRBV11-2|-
TGTGCCAGCAGCTTAGTAGCGGGAAGGGCAGATACGCAGTATTTT
CASSLVAGRADTQYF
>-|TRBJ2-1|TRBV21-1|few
TGTGCCAGCAGCAATCGTGAGGGCCTGTACAATGAGCAGTTCTTC
CASSNREGLYNEQFF
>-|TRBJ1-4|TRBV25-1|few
TGTGCCAGCAGTGAATACAGTGAAAAACTGTTTTTT
CASSEYSEKLFF
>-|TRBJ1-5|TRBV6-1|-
TGTGCCAGCAGTGAAGGAACACCGTATCAGCCCCAGCATTTT
CASSEGTPYQPQHF
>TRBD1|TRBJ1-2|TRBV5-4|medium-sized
TGTGCCAGCAGCCCGGGACAGCCCTTGCGCTATGGCTACACCTTC
CASSPGQPLRYGYTF
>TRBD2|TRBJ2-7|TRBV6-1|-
TGTGCCAGCAGTGAAGGCCTAGCGGGAGGGATAAACTACGAGCAGTACTTC
CASSEGLAGGINYEQYF
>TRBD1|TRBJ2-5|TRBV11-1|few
TGTGCCAGCAGCTTGACAGGGTGGGGGACCCAGTACTTC
CASSLTGWGTQYF
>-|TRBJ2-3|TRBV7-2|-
TGTGCCAGCAGCTTAGAGGCGGCAGATACGCAGTATTTT
CASSLEAADTQYF
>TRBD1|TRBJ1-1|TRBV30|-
TGTGCCTGGGACAGGGTGAACACTGAAGCTTTCTTT
CAWDRVNTEAFF
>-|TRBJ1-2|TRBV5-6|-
TGTGCCAGCTCCTTATGGCAGCGAGACTATGGCTACACCTTC
CASSLWQRDYGYTF
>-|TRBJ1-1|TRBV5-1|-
TGCGCCAGCAGCGGCACCTGGGAGGGAGGTCCTGAAGCTTTCTTT
CASSGTWEGGPEAFF